The 7 T cell receptor beta chains in this list originate from one sample, sequenced in a study of blood T cell repertoires in COVID-19. Libraries were prepared by immunoSEQ multiplex PCR; TCRdb keeps only in-frame clonotypes and omits some of them. Of about 130,000 clones detected, over 75% appear once; the ten largest clones hold approximately 45%. The sample comprised peripheral blood. The receptors come from a human donor in a cohort sampled during active COVID-19.

This clone was counted a single time. The chain couples TRBV5-1 to TRBJ1-2, with TRBD1 matching over 11 bases. CDR3 length equals 16 residues. Per germline, CDR1 SGHRS and CDR2 YFSETQ. V dropped 4 bases and J dropped 5; count of bases not matched to a gene: 10. The CDR3 loop reads CASSPGQGASGYGYTF. The DNA for the CDR3 is TGCGCCAGCAGCCCCGGACAGGGGGCTAGTGGGTATGGCTACACCTTC.

This chain connects TRBV3-1 (or the pseudogene TRBV3-2) to TRBJ2-3; no definite D call. Germline CDR1 is LGHDT and CDR2 is YNNKEL (reference sequence). Trimming removed 0 bases from V and 0 bases from J, with 7 bases in between. This CDR3 contains 15 residues. The CDR3, as DNA: TGTGCCAGCAGCCAAGACACTCTAAGCACAGATACGCAGTATTTT. Translated, it gives CASSQDTLSTDTQYF.

The genes are TRBV11-2 and TRBJ2-7, with 8 nucleotides matching TRBD2. CDR1 SGHAT and CDR2 FQNNGV come from the germline V gene. V was pared by 6 bases and J by 3 bases, with 4 bases of the junction left unmatched. The CDR3 is 13 amino acids. DNA for the CDR3: TGTGCCAGCAGGCGCAGCGGGGGCTACGAGCAGTACTTC. This gives the protein CASRRSGGYEQYF.

The chain joins TRBV6-5 to TRBJ2-1; 10 bases line up with TRBD1. The CDR3 runs to 16 residues. From germline, CDR1 is MNHEY and CDR2 SVGAGI. The V segment lost 4 bases and the J segment 6 bases; nucleotides outside the gene matches: 9. The CDR3 DNA follows: TGTGCCAGCAGTTCCTCGGACAGGGGGGTTTTCAATGAGCAGTTCTTC. Protein product: CASSSSDRGVFNEQFF.

The rearrangement links TRBV28 to TRBJ1-2; D is perhaps TRBD1 (6 bases). This CDR3 is built from 14 residues. V was cut by 3 bases and J by 5 bases, with 13 bases left in between. Looked up from germline, CDR1 is MDHEN and CDR2 is SYDVKM. DNA of the CDR3: TGTGCCAGCAGTTTGGTGGGGGCGGCATATGGCTACACCTTC. Encoded protein: CASSLVGAAYGYTF.

The V gene is TRBV19, the J gene TRBJ1-5, with D possibly being TRBD1 (6 bases). Germline V gene lookup returns CDR1 LNHDA and CDR2 SQIVND (reference sequence). The V and J ends lost 7 bases and 5 bases respectively, with 15 bases between them. The CDR3 extends over 14 amino acids. The CDR3 nucleotides read TGTGCCAGTACCCCAGGGGACGATTATCAGCCCCAGCATTTT. This gives the protein CASTPGDDYQPQHF.

Remarks on this clone: The identical CDR3 is also encoded by other nucleotide sequences in the sample. V and J are TRBV12-3 or TRBV12-4 and TRBJ1-2, with D perhaps matching TRBD1 (5 bases). This CDR3 has 13 amino acids. V was pared by 6 bases and J by 4 bases, with 12 bases between. The CDR3, as DNA: TGTGCCAGCAGACCGGGACTCAGCTATGGCTACACCTTC. This encodes CASRPGLSYGYTF.